This T cell receptor (beta chain) appears in the sequencing data of a study of beta chain features in type 1 diabetes (dated by TCRdb to the late 2010s). At the level of the whole study: No differences in mean age, gender distribution, total cell number or subset yield were found between patients and healthy donors. The study compared TCRB repertoires of sorted circulating CD4+ T cell subsets between recently diagnosed type 1 diabetes patients and matched healthy donors. Regulatory and stem cell-like memory subsets were isolated from only 8 patients and 8 healthy donors, whereas naive and central memory subsets came from all 30 or so donors. A total of over 90,000,000 sorted cells were examined across all samples, and a strong correlation was observed between cell number per subset and RNA yield.

The entire amount of isolated RNA was reverse transcribed using the High Capacity cDNA Reverse Transcription Kit, so the sequenced TCRB transcripts were expressed ones. Stem cell-like memory T cell samples underwent survey-depth immunoSEQ sequencing, averaging approximately 1 million total reads per sample. Sorted cells were lysed in RLT buffer, and RNA was extracted using DNase-treated RNeasy Micro or Mini kits according to cell number. Each cell subset was processed separately to prevent cross-contamination, with patient and healthy donor samples processed together. The immunoSEQ multiplex PCR was used to amplify TCRB sequences from cDNA, yielding 87-bp fragments that span the CDR3 region. Amplicons were sequenced on the Illumina HiSeq platform. Processing in the source paper ran as follows. PCR bias was corrected computationally using synthetic template baselines, and reads within Hamming distance 2 were collapsed, with unmergeable singletons discarded. By aligning reads against IMGT, V, D and J genes, CDR3 length, and insertions or deletions at six rearrangement sites were assigned. Within each subset, clonotype counts were normalized to sorted cell number, after which true diversity and Gini coefficients were computed with the tcR R package. The overlap coefficient, calculated on TCRB nucleotide sequences, was used to quantify repertoire sharing. TCRdb provides this immuneACCESS table in a form limited to in-frame rearrangements. Some clones are lacking; in checked studies, under half of them reflect an unresolved V gene, and why the rest are absent is not known. V and J calls and clone size come straight from that table; D and trimming were deduced from the DNA. This sample gives fewer than 70,000 clones in total; about three fifths of them show up just once. The ten largest clones take up under 0.3% of the sample.

Each donor gave one peripheral blood draw, approximately 100 mL on average, collected into heparinised tubes. A BD FACSAria II was used to sort naive, central memory, regulatory and stem cell-like memory CD4+ T cells with a panel that included CD45RO, CCR7, CD25, CD127, CD95 and CD27. Purity was above 95% for every sorted population. PBMCs were isolated right away by Lymphoprep density gradient centrifugation and were stained directly, without culture. Samples were stained and sorted in pairs, with one healthy donor and one patient per experiment, so that batch effects were minimized. Overall study results and their limits: Shorter templates might have been favored by PCR, but patient and control samples were amplified and corrected together, so both groups would have been affected equally by any skew. Naive, central memory and regulatory TCRB repertoires appeared to be more alike among patients than among healthy donors. A moderate but significant shortening of TCRB CDR3 length was observed in type 1 diabetes patients in all four CD4+ subsets. Because small numbers of individuals were included in the HLA sub-analyses, any influence of HLA type on TCRB rearrangement was left unresolved. Patients with type 1 diabetes made fewer insertions and deleted more nucleotides at VDJ recombination sites, implying thymic rearrangement abnormalities. Because cDNA was sequenced instead of genomic DNA, highly expressing activated cells could be over-represented, though the groups showed no difference in activation or CD3 levels.

Points on this clone: Its antigen is still unknown. No quality values exist for individual bases; no much larger clone is one base distant.

Per the germline V gene, KGHSH is the CDR1 and LQKENI is the CDR2. The V end gives up 4 bases and the J end 6 bases, leaving 7 bases in the junction not matched to a gene. Counted from cysteine to phenylalanine, this CDR3 has 14 amino acids. Left in the record is the CDR3 DNA by itself, 42 bases read in frame from the first base. This TCR came from a woman in her twenties or thirties with type 1 diabetes. Sequencing input: stem cell memory CD4+ T cells from blood. Sample cell subset or site, as interpreted from the label and publication: stem cell-like memory CD4+ T cells. The V and J segments used are TRBV18 and TRBJ1-2, and TRBD1 aligns with 8 junction nucleotides. DNA sequence: TGTGCCAGCTCACAAGCCGGGACAGGCGATGGCTACACCTTC. Its product reads: CASSQAGTGDGYTF.